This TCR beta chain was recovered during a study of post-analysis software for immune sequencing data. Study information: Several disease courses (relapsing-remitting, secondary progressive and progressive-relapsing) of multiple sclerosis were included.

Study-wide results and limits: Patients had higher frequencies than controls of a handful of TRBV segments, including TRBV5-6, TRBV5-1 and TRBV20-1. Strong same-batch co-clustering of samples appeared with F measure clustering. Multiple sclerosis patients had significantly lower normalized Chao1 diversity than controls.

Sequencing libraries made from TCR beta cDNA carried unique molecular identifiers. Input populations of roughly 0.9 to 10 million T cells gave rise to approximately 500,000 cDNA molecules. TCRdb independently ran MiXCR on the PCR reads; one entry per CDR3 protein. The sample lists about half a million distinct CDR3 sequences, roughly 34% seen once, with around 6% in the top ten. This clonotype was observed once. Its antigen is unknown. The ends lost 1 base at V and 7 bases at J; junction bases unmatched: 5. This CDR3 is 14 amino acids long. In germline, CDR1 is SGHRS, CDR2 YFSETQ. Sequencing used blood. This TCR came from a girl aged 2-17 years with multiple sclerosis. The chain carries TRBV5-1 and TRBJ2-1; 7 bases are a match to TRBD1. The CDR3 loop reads CASSLSNRGNEQFF. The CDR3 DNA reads TGCGCCAGCAGCTTGTCCAACAGGGGAAATGAGCAGTTCTTC.